The 27 T cell receptor beta chains given below trace back to one sample, sequenced in a study of blood T cell repertoires in COVID-19. Only in-frame clones appear in the TCRdb table, and some are missing; sequencing was by immunoSEQ multiplex PCR. The sample yields fewer than 110,000 clones, 88% seen once. Sample: peripheral blood. These TCRs come from a human donor in a cohort sampled during active COVID-19.

On this clone: The sample holds other DNA sequences that translate to the same CDR3. V gene TRBV5-1 combines with J gene TRBJ1-5; tentative D call: TRBD1 (5 bases). Deletions cut 0 bases from V and 6 bases from J, with 10 bases between. The germline V gene has CDR1 SGHRS and CDR2 YFSETQ. The CDR3 spans 14 residues. The CDR3: CASSLAGGGQPQHF. CDR3 DNA sequence: TGCGCCAGCAGCTTGGCGGGGGGGGGTCAGCCCCAGCATTTT.

This clone was counted ten times or more. This chain connects TRBV19 to TRBJ2-1, with D perhaps matching TRBD2 (5 bases). Germline-derived CDR1 and CDR2 are LNHDA and SQIVND (reference sequence). Trimming removed 5 bases from V and 3 bases from J, with 17 bases in between. The CDR3 length is 16 residues. CDR3 nucleotides: TGTGCCAGTAGTCCACTGGACGGACTTTTCTACAATGAGCAGTTCTTC. Translated, it gives CASSPLDGLFYNEQFF.

This sequence joins TRBV23-1 and TRBJ2-7; 9 bases fit TRBD1. TRBV23-1 is recorded as an ORF, its role being uncertain. This CDR3 comprises 17 residues. The ends lost 3 bases at V and 2 bases at J; junction bases unmatched: 11. The CDR3 protein is CASSHQSRDRVTYEQYF. The CDR3 bases are TGCGCCAGCAGTCACCAGAGCAGGGACAGGGTAACCTACGAGCAGTACTTC.

V usage is TRBV3-1 (or the pseudogene TRBV3-2) and J usage is TRBJ2-3, with 8 nucleotides matching TRBD2. The CDR3 extends over 17 amino acids. The germline V gene has CDR1 LGHDT and CDR2 YNNKEL (reference sequence). The trim removed 3 bases at V and 7 bases at J, leaving 15 bases unmatched. CDR3 region: CASSHQRGSGDVNTQYF. CDR3 bases: TGTGCCAGCAGCCACCAAAGGGGTAGCGGGGATGTGAATACGCAGTATTTT.

The chain employs TRBV14 and TRBJ2-7; TRBD1 aligns across 9 bases. The CDR3 runs to 16 residues. The V and J ends lost 1 base and 1 base, in that order; junction bases with no gene match: 5. Germline loops: CDR1 SGHDN, CDR2 FVKESK. CDR3 nucleotide sequence: TGTGCCAGCAGCCAAGCAGGACAGGGGAAATCCTACGAGCAGTACTTC. Translating it yields CASSQAGQGKSYEQYF.

CDR3 coding DNA: TGTGCCAGCAGTTCGGACATTGGGCAGCCCCAGCATTTT. Translated, it gives CASSSDIGQPQHF. V and J are TRBV6-5 and TRBJ1-5; perhaps TRBD1 as D (5 bases). From germline, CDR1 is MNHEY and CDR2 SVGAGI. V lost 4 bases and J 7 bases, leaving 11 bases between the germline ends. This CDR3 spans 13 amino acids.

CDR3 protein: CASSLAPQGSAPLHF. The CDR3 nucleotides are TGTGCCAGCAGCTTAGCCCCACAGGGTAGTGCACCCCTCCACTTT. V is TRBV7-6 and J is TRBJ1-6; possible D gene TRBD1, 6 bases. This CDR3 is 15 amino acids long. In germline, CDR1 is SGHVS, CDR2 FNYEAQ. V was shortened by 0 bases and J by 11 bases, with 14 bases between the two germline ends.

This rearrangement joins TRBV19 to TRBJ2-5; possibly TRBD2 for D (6 bases). V dropped 5 bases and J dropped 4 bases, with 20 bases sitting between them. The germline gives CDR1 LNHDA, CDR2 SQIVND (reference sequence). This CDR3 region has 16 residues. CDR3 in amino acids: CASSPRGAGGRETQYF. For the CDR3, the DNA is TGTGCCAGTAGTCCGCGGGGAGCGGGTGGTAGAGAGACCCAGTACTTC.

The chain links TRBV19 to TRBJ1-1, with a tentative D call TRBD1 (5 bases). The ends were cut back, 3 bases at V and 7 bases at J, with 12 bases in the middle. Germline CDR1 reads LNHDA; CDR2 reads SQIVND (reference sequence). This CDR3 is 13 amino acids long. The DNA of the CDR3 is TGTGCCAGTAGTATGAGGGGAGGAGGTGAAGCTTTCTTT. It codes for CASSMRGGGEAFF.

This clone has only one observation. DNA of the CDR3: TGTGCCAGCAGCTTAGTCCCGACAGGGGTCTACACAGATACGCAGTATTTT. Amino acid sequence: CASSLVPTGVYTDTQYF. This sequence joins TRBV7-2 and TRBJ2-3; 8 bases agree with TRBD1. There are 17 residues in the CDR3. The V and J ends lost 1 base and 2 bases, in that order; junction bases with no gene match: 8. CDR1 and CDR2 from the germline V gene are SGHTA and FQGNSA.

The chain employs TRBV5-1 and TRBJ2-5; 7 bases align to TRBD2. This CDR3 comprises 15 residues. CDR1 and CDR2 from the germline V gene are SGHRS and YFSETQ. Trimming at V came to 0 bases and at J to 5 bases, leaving 7 bases not matched to a gene. CDR3 residues: CASSLGDGRRETQYF. CDR3 nucleotide sequence: TGCGCCAGCAGCTTGGGTGACGGGAGGCGGGAGACCCAGTACTTC.

This clone has a single count. The V and J genes are TRBV24-1 and TRBJ2-5; the match to TRBD2 covers 10 bases. CDR1 and CDR2 from the germline V gene are KGHDR and SFDVKD. The J segment lost 5 bases and the V segment lost 4 bases, leaving 6 bases of the junction unmatched. The length of the CDR3 is 15 residues. DNA of the CDR3: TGTGCCACCAGTGACCCGGGACTAGCGCCGGAGACCCAGTACTTC. Translation: CATSDPGLAPETQYF.

The table lists this clone with a count of one. V is TRBV4-1 and J is TRBJ2-3; tentative D call: TRBD2 (5 bases). The length of the CDR3 is 15 residues. V gave up 8 bases and J gave up 0 bases, with 15 bases separating them. Germline V lookup: CDR1 MGHRA, CDR2 YSYEKL. The CDR3 loop reads CASGSLGGSTDTQYF. For the CDR3, the DNA is TGCGCCAGCGGTTCCCTAGGCGGGAGCACAGATACGCAGTATTTT.

The genes are TRBV7-2 and TRBJ2-5, with 10 bases aligning to TRBD2. The CDR3 has 15 residues. The V and J ends lost 4 bases and 0 bases, in that order; junction bases with no gene match: 2. Germline-derived CDR1 and CDR2 are SGHTA and FQGNSA. In DNA form, the CDR3 reads TGTGCCAGCAGCTGGACTAGCGGTGACCAAGAGACCCAGTACTTC. Its translation is CASSWTSGDQETQYF.

The rearrangement links TRBV27 to TRBJ2-7; 10 bases align to TRBD2. The length of the CDR3 is 14 residues. In germline, CDR1 is MNHEY, CDR2 SMNVEV (reference sequence). Germline trimming cut 6 bases from V and 3 bases from J; bases unmatched to any gene: 5. The CDR3 region is CASRGASGGYEQYF. CDR3 sequence (DNA): TGTGCCAGCAGGGGGGCTAGCGGGGGCTACGAGCAGTACTTC.

The chain links TRBV11-2 to TRBJ1-3; TRBD1 agrees at 10 bases. Trimming at V came to 4 bases and at J to 7 bases, leaving 7 bases not matched to a gene. Germline V lookup: CDR1 SGHAT, CDR2 FQNNGV. The length of the CDR3 is 15 residues. This chain's CDR3 is CASSWKGQGWNTIYF. The CDR3 coding sequence is TGTGCCAGCAGCTGGAAGGGACAGGGGTGGAACACCATATATTTT.

The chain couples TRBV3-1 (or the pseudogene TRBV3-2) to TRBJ1-5, with 7 bases that match TRBD1. Per the germline V gene, CDR1 is LGHDT and CDR2 is YNNKEL (reference sequence). The CDR3 has 15 residues. Losses at the gene ends were 1 base for V and 6 bases for J; bases not matched to a gene: 6. The DNA of the CDR3 is TGTGCCAGCAGCCAAGGACAAGGGGGCCCTCAGCCCCAGCATTTT. Residues: CASSQGQGGPQPQHF.

The chain couples TRBV10-2 to TRBJ2-3; TRBD1 matches 7 bases. The V gene's germline CDR1 is WSHSY and CDR2 SAAADI. The CDR3 spans 17 residues. With V trimmed by 2 bases and J by 1 base, 9 bases remained unmatched. CDR3 sequence reads: CASSEPPYRGGTDTQYF. CDR3 DNA sequence: TGCGCCAGCAGTGAGCCGCCCTACAGGGGAGGCACAGATACGCAGTATTTT.

J is TRBJ1-4 and V is TRBV7-9; D uncertain. Germline CDR1 is SEHNR and CDR2 is FQNEAQ (reference sequence). The V end lost 1 base, the J end lost 7 bases, and 7 bases lay between the germline ends. CDR3 size: 13 residues. The CDR3 sequence is CASSLVRGEKLFF. The CDR3 DNA reads as TGTGCCAGCAGCTTAGTTCGAGGTGAAAAACTGTTTTTT.

The rearrangement links TRBV7-2 to TRBJ1-2; 7 nucleotides match TRBD1. CDR1 and CDR2 (germline): SGHTA, FQGNSA. CDR3 length: 13 residues. V shed 5 bases, J shed 6 bases, and the junction held 6 bases outside the gene matches. Here the CDR3 DNA reads TGTGCCAGCAGCACAAGGACAGGTGATGGCTACACCTTC. This codes for CASSTRTGDGYTF.

This clone was recorded once. This chain connects TRBV18 to TRBJ2-3, with D unresolved. CDR1 KGHSH and CDR2 LQKENI come from the germline V gene. The CDR3 loop spans 15 amino acids. V lost 0 bases to trimming and J lost 0 bases, with 7 bases between them. The CDR3 DNA sequence: TGTGCCAGCTCACCACCGCATACTAGCACAGATACGCAGTATTTT. Its translation: CASSPPHTSTDTQYF.

The chain joins TRBV4-2 to TRBJ2-7, with 9 nucleotides matching TRBD1. Losses at the gene ends were 5 bases for V and 5 bases for J; bases not matched to a gene: 7. The germline V gene encodes CDR1 LGHNA and CDR2 YNFKEQ. The CDR3 contains 14 residues. The CDR3 loop is CASSSRQGGHEQYF. The CDR3 coding sequence is TGTGCCAGCAGCTCCCGACAGGGGGGCCACGAGCAGTACTTC.

This clone was recorded once. The genes are TRBV27 and TRBJ1-3; perhaps TRBD1 as D (5 bases). Germline V CDR1 and CDR2: MNHEY, SMNVEV (reference sequence). The CDR3 is 18 amino acids. The V end lost 6 bases, the J end lost 3 bases, and 24 bases lay between the germline ends. The CDR3 here is CASRAAGSGSGFGNTIYF. The CDR3, as DNA: TGTGCCAGCAGGGCCGCGGGGTCAGGGTCCGGTTTTGGAAACACCATATATTTT.

The gene calls are TRBV19 and TRBJ2-3; a weak D match, TRBD1 (5 bases). The germline V gene has CDR1 LNHDA and CDR2 SQIVND (reference sequence). This CDR3 region has 15 residues. V was pared by 7 bases and J by 3 bases, with 17 bases between. DNA for the CDR3: TGTGCCAGTAATGGGTATGATGGGGCAACAGATACGCAGTATTTT. Encoded protein: CASNGYDGATDTQYF. Full variable domain (remainder filled in from reference TRBV19 and TRBJ2-3): DGGITQSPKYLFRKEGQNVTLSCEQNLNHDAMYWYRQDPGQGLRLIYYSQIVNDFQKGDIAEGYSVSREKKESFPLTVTSAQKNPTAFYLCASNGYDGATDTQYFGPGTRLTVL.

The CDR3 loop reads CASSYSTFQTNEQFF. The CDR3 nucleotides are TGTGCCAGCAGTTACTCGACATTTCAGACGAATGAGCAGTTCTTC. The chain combines TRBV6-5 with TRBJ2-1; D unresolved. Germline assignment: CDR1 MNHEY and CDR2 SVGAGI. V was pared by 0 bases and J by 7 bases, with 13 bases between. The CDR3 loop spans 15 amino acids.

This chain uses TRBV24-1 with TRBJ2-2; D not certain. Germline V gene data show CDR1 as KGHDR and CDR2 as SFDVKD. The CDR3 has 15 amino acids. The germline V and J ends were trimmed by 7 bases and 2 bases, with 13 bases remaining between them. CDR3 region: CATSPGQVNTGELFF. The CDR3, as DNA: TGTGCCACCAGCCCCGGTCAGGTTAACACCGGGGAGCTGTTTTTT.

The chain is built from TRBV2 and TRBJ2-7, with a weak D call TRBD2 (6 bases). From germline, CDR1 is SNHLY and CDR2 FYNNEI. This CDR3 comprises 16 residues. V gave up 0 bases and J gave up 3 bases, with 15 bases separating them. The CDR3 protein is CASSEALLGGFYEQYF. The CDR3 DNA reads TGTGCCAGCAGTGAAGCGCTTCTCGGAGGGTTCTACGAGCAGTACTTC.